This T cell receptor (beta chain) appears in the sequencing data of a study of cytomegalovirus exposure and HLA in healthy donors (dated by TCRdb to 2017 to 2019). A note on the overall study: In an earlier analysis of some 610 of the donors, 250 to 300 Gb of sequence data and approximately 100 million unique TCR beta sequences from approximately 180 million T cells were reported. Approximately 300 gigabases of sequencing data and tens of millions of unique TCR sequences made up an early release that covered approximately 700 HLA-typed donors. Among about 390 genotyped donors of the cohort, an average of about 240,000 unique TCR beta nucleotide sequences were sequenced per donor, about a sixth of them non-productive. The T cell repertoires of 666 subjects were profiled by immunosequencing and related to cytomegalovirus serostatus. The study aimed to test whether cataloging public T cell receptors could reveal signatures of past pathogen exposure. Rather than drawing on any new phenotypic data, the later analysis identified candidate immune exposures from TCR beta sequences and the way those sequences occurred across donors. A later genetic analysis took genome-wide SNP genotypes for about 55% of the roughly 700 donors and used that subset as a discovery cohort. To decide whether each TCR beta V gene segment behaved as functional or pseudogenic, an earlier analysis of approximately 590 of the donors relied on high-throughput TCR beta sequencing. The number of typed donors differed by locus: roughly 629-640 for A, B, C, DRB1 and DQB1; approximately 540 for DQA1; some 610 for DPA1; and some 450 for DPB1. In addition to the first cohort of 650 to 750 subjects, a separate validation cohort of 120 different subjects was used. A later analysis re-analyzed previously published TCR beta repertoires from approximately 700 donors and added high-resolution HLA genotyping to study TCR occurrence patterns. Of the 398 genotyped donors, 80% to 90% were placed in the genetic ancestry cluster associated with self-reported Caucasian donors. Donor age, sex, ethnicity and CMV serostatus were compiled together with the repertoire data. Because of strong linkage in the cohort, four or five DR-DQ haplotypes were treated as single units for association and clustering. HLA typing covered class I and class II loci at four-digit resolution. The study combined high-throughput TCR immunosequencing, statistical association of individual TCRs with disease status, and machine learning to predict cytomegalovirus infection status. Every repertoire in the discovery cohort had been generated on one and the same sequencing platform. Study-level results and caveats: A further reported finding was that TCR beta sequences accurately predicted the HLA-A and HLA-B alleles for most subjects in the first cohort. While some public TCRs were present in many individuals, most TCR sequences turned up only very rarely across donors. The study listed 150 to 200 TCR beta chains as associated with cytomegalovirus. Only TCR beta chains were sequenced in this cohort, and the absence of alpha or paired-chain data limited detectable features. The 87-base-pair reads could not distinguish some IMGT-functional V segments, including TRBV6-2 and TRBV6-3, so those segments were excluded. Specific HLA alleles were associated with 16,951 TCR beta sequences at a false discovery rate of 0.05 in a later analysis. A later analysis found that most CMV-associated TCR beta chains appeared HLA-restricted, with HLA associations seemingly driven largely by CMV exposure. Roughly uniform sequencing depth across donors was assumed in presence/absence analyses, although this assumption may not hold. It was suggested by the authors that the approach could potentially be generalized to other disease states and immunological phenotypes. A later analysis reported that several top co-occurrence clusters appeared linked to parvovirus B19, influenza, CMV and Epstein-Barr virus. Because some donors lacked HLA typing at each locus, the association tests relied only on the typed subset. In a later analysis, the rate of TCR association differed among HLA loci, with DRB1 alleles having the most associated TCRs and HLA-C alleles having the fewest. For the cohort, immune exposure information was limited to CMV serostatus. Assigning TCR associations to individual alleles was difficult when HLA alleles, especially DR and DQ, strongly co-occurred. In a later genetic analysis, fewer N-insertions in productive TCRs were reported among donors in an Asian-associated ancestry cluster than the approximately 630-donor mean. Broadly in line with IMGT annotations, most TCR beta V segments showed up in productive rearrangements about 90% or about 30% of the time in an earlier analysis of a few hundred of the donors. In both the original and validation cohorts, the classifier was reported to diagnose cytomegalovirus status with high specificity and sensitivity. In vitro tests confirmed that a few of the cytomegalovirus-associated TCR beta chains recognize cytomegalovirus antigens. Linkage disequilibrium might explain the correlated functional status among segregating V segments, but an unknown experimental factor could not be excluded. Because counts were too low, approximately 15 rarely observed V segments, including chromosome 9 orphons, were excluded from the earlier analysis of around 640 of the donors. Compared with equally common non-associated chains, HLA-associated TCR beta chains in a later analysis were more clonally expanded and had lower generation probabilities. A cluster of highly shared sequence variants was judged likely to be a technical artifact of the sequencing pipeline. An association between a missense DCLRE1C variant and V-gene and J-gene trimming of TCR beta chains was found in a later genetic analysis and replicated in an independent cohort.

Reading the germline V gene gives CDR1 MGHRA and CDR2 YSYEKL. The CDR3 runs 13 residues from the cysteine to the phenylalanine. The CDR3 DNA has 39 bases and is translated from base 1. Trimming leaves V shorter by 4 bases and J shorter by 6 bases, with the junction holding 6 bases beyond the gene matches. The library came from the immunoSEQ multiplex PCR assay. The multiplex PCR relied on a mix of 60 forward primers for TCR Vbeta segments and 13 reverse primers for TCR Jbeta segments. The CDR3 region of rearranged TCR beta genes was amplified from genomic DNA with a multiplex PCR assay. On the Illumina HiSeq System, the amplified TCR beta libraries were sequenced as 87-base-pair reads. Concerning the study's data processing: A later analysis tallied 75 million to 85 million unique TCR beta chains across the 666 repertoires, and approximately 12 million of those chains were shared by two or more donors. Raw reads were error-corrected and collapsed into unique sequences with a nearest-neighbor algorithm that merged closely related sequences to remove PCR and sequencing errors. Alignment of CDR3 sequences to IMGT reference sequences was used to assign V, D and J gene segments. Each retained sequence needed at least a six-nucleotide match to both a V gene segment and a J gene segment. Rearrangements were classified as productive when the CDR3 lacked stop codons and remained in frame with V and J, and all other rearrangements were classified as non-productive. CDR3 was defined by IMGT convention, running from the second conserved V-encoded cysteine to the conserved J-encoded phenylalanine. The earlier analysis of about 610 of the donors excluded sequences that lacked an unambiguous match to a single V gene segment. In an earlier analysis of several hundred of the donors, V segments were called functional above 56.7% productive rearrangements and were called segregating when the between-donor standard deviation exceeded 5%. A statistical classification framework was built for diagnosing cytomegalovirus status from the catalog of TCR beta chain sequences. In a later analysis, TCR nucleotide sequences were compared against IMGT/GENE-DB human TR gene sequences so that V and J genes could be assigned. In a later analysis, CDR3 sequences and most-parsimonious VDJ recombination scenarios were assigned using the TCRdist pipeline. In a later analysis, every TCR beta chain was defined by the combination of its CDR3 amino acid sequence and its V-gene family, and reads without a unique V-gene family were dropped. A later analysis removed 550 to 700 highly shared, low-generation-probability nucleotide sequences to deal with suspected cross-contamination and a sequencing artifact. For each public chain, a later analysis derived a clonal expansion index from normalized ranks of inferred template counts within each repertoire. In a later analysis, generation probabilities were computed with a VDJ recombination model fitted to out-of-frame rearrangements, and the resulting probabilities were checked against IGoR. In a later analysis, TCR-TCR, TCR-HLA and TCR-CMV co-occurrence was scored with hypergeometric tests, and a repertoire-size bias correction was applied to TCR pairs. A later analysis estimated false discovery rates by permuting HLA or CMV assignments 20 times. In a later analysis, co-occurring TCRs were grouped using DBSCAN, and TCRdist sequence similarity was added for clustering within HLA-allele-positive subsets. Co-occurrence clustering excluded repertoires with fewer than 30,000 or more than 120,000 public chains, plus five with anomalous nucleotide sharing. TCRdb provides this immuneACCESS table in a form limited to in-frame rearrangements. Some clones are lacking; in checked studies, under half of them reflect an unresolved V gene, and why the rest are absent is not known. V and J calls and clone size are those listed in that table; D and trimming were worked out from the DNA. This sample's table contains some 120,000 clones. About 2.3% of the sample rests with the top ten.

The cohort consisted of more than 650 healthy bone marrow donors. Cohort members were all nominally healthy when sampled, although unrecorded immune exposures were likely present. The donor was CMV seronegative and belonged to the group of more than 300 seronegative cohort members. Each donor provided a peripheral blood sample, and peripheral blood mononuclear cells were used for TCR beta sequencing. The Qiagen DNeasy Blood Extraction Kit was used to extract genomic DNA from the blood cell samples. Comment on this clone: The clone's antigen remains unknown.

This chain is built from TRBV4-1 and TRBJ2-7; the central 7 bases match TRBD2. The sample comprised PBMCs. This clonotype was obtained from a man aged 40-50 years in good health and CMV-seronegative. Read as DNA, the sequence is TGCGCCAGCAGCCCTGGGGGGGTTACCGAGCAGTACTTC. Its translation is CASSPGGVTEQYF.